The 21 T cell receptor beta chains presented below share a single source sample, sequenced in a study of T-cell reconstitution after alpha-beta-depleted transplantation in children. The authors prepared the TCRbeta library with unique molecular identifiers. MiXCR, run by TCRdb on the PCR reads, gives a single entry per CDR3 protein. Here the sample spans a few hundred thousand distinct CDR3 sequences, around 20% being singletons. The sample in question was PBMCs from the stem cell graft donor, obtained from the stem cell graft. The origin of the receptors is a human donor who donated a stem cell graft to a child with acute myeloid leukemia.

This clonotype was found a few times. The CDR3 reads CATSRGASSYEQYF. DNA of the CDR3: TGTGCCACCAGCAGAGGCGCAAGCTCCTACGAGCAGTACTTC. The chain couples TRBV15 to TRBJ2-7, with unresolved D. Between the trimmed V and J ends, which lost 1 base and 0 bases, there was a span of 7 bases. Germline V CDR1 and CDR2: LNHNV, YYDKDF (reference sequence). This CDR3 contains 14 residues.

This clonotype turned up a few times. CDR3 loop: CASSLQPSGRGEGGFF. The DNA of the CDR3 is TGTGCCAGCAGCTTACAACCTAGCGGGAGGGGGGAAGGGGGGTTCTTC. The gene calls are TRBV7-2 and TRBJ2-1; 12 bases fit TRBD2. The junction had 14 bases not matched to a gene; V was cut back by 2 bases and J by 15 bases. The CDR3 length is 16 residues. Germline CDR1 reads SGHTA; CDR2 reads FQGNSA.

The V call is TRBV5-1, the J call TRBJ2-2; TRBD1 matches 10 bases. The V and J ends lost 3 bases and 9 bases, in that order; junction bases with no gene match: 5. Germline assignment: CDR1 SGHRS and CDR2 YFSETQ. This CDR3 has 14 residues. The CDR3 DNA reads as TGCGCCAGCAGCTCGGACAGGGGGGCCAGGGAGCTGTTTTTT. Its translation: CASSSDRGARELFF.

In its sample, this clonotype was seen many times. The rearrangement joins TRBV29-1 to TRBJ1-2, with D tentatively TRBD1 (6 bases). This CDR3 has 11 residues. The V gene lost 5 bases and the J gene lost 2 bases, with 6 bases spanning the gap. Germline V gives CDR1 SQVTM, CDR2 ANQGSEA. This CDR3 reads CSVTGNYGYTF. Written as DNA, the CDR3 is TGCAGCGTTACAGGGAACTATGGCTACACCTTC.

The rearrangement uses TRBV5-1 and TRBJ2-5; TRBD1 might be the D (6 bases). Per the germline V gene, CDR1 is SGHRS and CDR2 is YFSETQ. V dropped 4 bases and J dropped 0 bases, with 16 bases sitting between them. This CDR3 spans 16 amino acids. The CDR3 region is CASSPARDNNQETQYF. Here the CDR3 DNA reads TGCGCCAGCAGCCCAGCTCGGGACAACAACCAAGAGACCCAGTACTTC.

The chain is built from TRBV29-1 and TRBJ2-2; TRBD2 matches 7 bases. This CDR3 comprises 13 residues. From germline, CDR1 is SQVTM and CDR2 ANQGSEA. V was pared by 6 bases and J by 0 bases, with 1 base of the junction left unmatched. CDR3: CSVTSANTGELFF. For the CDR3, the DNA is TGCAGCGTAACTAGCGCGAACACCGGGGAGCTGTTTTTT.

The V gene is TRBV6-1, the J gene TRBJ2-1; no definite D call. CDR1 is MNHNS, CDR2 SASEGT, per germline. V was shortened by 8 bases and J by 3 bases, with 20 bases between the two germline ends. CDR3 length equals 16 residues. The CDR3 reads CASGTGHFLFYNEQFF. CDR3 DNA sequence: TGTGCCAGCGGTACGGGTCACTTCCTATTCTACAATGAGCAGTTCTTC.

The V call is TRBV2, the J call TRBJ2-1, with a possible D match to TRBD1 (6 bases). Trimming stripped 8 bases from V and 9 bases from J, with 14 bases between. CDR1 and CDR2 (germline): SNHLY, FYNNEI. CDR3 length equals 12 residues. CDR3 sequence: CASLTGLAEQFF. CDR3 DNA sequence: TGTGCCAGCCTAACAGGGTTGGCTGAGCAGTTCTTC.

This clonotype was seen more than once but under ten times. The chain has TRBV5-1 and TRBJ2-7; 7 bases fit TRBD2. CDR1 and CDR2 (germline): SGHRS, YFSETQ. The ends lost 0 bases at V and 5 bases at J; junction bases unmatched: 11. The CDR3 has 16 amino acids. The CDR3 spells CASSLGPASGLNEQYF. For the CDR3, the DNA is TGCGCCAGCAGCTTGGGTCCGGCTAGCGGTTTGAACGAGCAGTACTTC.

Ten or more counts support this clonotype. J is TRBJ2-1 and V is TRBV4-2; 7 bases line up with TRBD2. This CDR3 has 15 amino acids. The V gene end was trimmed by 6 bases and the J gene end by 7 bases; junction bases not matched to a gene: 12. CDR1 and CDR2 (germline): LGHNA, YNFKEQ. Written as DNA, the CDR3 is TGTGCCAGCAGTCTGTGGCGGGAGAAGGGTAATGAGCAGTTCTTC. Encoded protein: CASSLWREKGNEQFF.

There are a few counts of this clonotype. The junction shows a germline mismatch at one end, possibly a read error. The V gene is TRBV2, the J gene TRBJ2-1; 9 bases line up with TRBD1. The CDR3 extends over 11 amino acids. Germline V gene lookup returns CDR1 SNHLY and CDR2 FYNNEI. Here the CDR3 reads CASSTGDRDVF. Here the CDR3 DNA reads TGTGCCAGTTCCACCGGGGACAGGGATGTCTTC.

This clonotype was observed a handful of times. The CDR3 DNA sequence: TGTGCCAGCATCACGGGGGCAGGGGGCTCCTACGAGCAGTACTTC. It encodes CASITGAGGSYEQYF. The gene calls are TRBV28 and TRBJ2-7, with D perhaps TRBD1 (7 bases). Per germline, CDR1 MDHEN and CDR2 SYDVKM. The CDR3 sequence is 15 residues long. V shed 7 bases and J shed 0 bases, with 16 bases lying between them.

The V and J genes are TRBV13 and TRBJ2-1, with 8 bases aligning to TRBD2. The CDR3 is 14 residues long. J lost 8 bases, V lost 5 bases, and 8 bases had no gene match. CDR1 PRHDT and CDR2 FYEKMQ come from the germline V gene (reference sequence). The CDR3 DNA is TGTGCCAGCAGCCTCCGGGCTAGCGGGTATGAGCAGTTCTTC. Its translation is CASSLRASGYEQFF.

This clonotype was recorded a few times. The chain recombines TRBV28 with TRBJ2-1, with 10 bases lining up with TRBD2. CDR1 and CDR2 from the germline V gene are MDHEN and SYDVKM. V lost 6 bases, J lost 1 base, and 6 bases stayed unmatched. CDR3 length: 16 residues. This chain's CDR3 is CASRTVAGGSYNEQFF. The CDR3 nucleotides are TGTGCCAGCAGAACCGTAGCGGGAGGTTCCTACAATGAGCAGTTCTTC.

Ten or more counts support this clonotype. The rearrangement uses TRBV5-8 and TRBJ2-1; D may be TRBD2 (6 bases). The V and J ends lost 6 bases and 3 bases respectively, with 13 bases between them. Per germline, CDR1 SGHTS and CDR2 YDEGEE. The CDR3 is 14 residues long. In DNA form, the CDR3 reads TGTGCCAGCACAGGGAGGCGGTACTACAATGAGCAGTTCTTC. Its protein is CASTGRRYYNEQFF.

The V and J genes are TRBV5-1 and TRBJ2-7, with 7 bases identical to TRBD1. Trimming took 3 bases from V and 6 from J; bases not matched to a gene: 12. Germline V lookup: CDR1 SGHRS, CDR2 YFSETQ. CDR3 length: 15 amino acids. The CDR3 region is CASSSGQAPLTEQYF. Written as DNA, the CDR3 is TGCGCCAGCAGCTCCGGACAGGCACCCCTGACCGAGCAGTACTTC.

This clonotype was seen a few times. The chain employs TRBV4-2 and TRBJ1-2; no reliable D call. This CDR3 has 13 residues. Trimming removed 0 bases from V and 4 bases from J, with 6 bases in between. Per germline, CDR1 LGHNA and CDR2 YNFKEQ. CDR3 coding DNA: TGTGCCAGCAGCCAAGATCAGTCCTATGGCTACACCTTC. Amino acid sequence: CASSQDQSYGYTF.

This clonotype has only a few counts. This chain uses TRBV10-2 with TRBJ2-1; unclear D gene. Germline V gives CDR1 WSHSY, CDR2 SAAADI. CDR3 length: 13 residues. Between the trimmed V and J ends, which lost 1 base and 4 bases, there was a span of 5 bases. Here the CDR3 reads CASSELMYNEQFF. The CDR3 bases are TGCGCCAGCAGTGAGTTGATGTACAATGAGCAGTTCTTC.

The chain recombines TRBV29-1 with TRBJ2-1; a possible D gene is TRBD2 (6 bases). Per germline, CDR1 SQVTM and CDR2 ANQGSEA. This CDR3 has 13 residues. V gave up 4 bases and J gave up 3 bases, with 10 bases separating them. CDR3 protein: CSVVGSGYNEQFF. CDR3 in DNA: TGCAGCGTTGTGGGTAGCGGCTACAATGAGCAGTTCTTC.

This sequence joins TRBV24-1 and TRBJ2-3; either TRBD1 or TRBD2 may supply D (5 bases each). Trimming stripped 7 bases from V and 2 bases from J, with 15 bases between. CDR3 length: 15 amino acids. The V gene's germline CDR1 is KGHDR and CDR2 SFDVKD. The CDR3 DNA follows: TGTGCCACCAGCTCGGACACTAGATACACAGATACGCAGTATTTT. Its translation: CATSSDTRYTDTQYF.

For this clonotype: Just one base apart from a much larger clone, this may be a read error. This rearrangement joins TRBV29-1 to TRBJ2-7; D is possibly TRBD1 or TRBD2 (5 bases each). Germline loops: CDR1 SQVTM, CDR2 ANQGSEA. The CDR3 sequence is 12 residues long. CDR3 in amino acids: CSVGRDPYEEYF. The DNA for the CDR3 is TGCAGCGTTGGCAGGGACCCCTACGAGGAGTACTTC.